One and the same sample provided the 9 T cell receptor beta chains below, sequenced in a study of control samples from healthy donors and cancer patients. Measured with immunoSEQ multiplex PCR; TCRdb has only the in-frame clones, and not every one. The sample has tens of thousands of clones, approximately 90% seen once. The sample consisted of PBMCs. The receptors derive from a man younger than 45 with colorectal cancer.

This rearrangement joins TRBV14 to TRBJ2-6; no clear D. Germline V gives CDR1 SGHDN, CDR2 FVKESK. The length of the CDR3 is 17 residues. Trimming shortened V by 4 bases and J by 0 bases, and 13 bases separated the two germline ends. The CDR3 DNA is TGTGCCAGCAGCCTGAACGGTTACCCCTCTGGGGCCAACGTCCTGACTTTC. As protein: CASSLNGYPSGANVLTF.

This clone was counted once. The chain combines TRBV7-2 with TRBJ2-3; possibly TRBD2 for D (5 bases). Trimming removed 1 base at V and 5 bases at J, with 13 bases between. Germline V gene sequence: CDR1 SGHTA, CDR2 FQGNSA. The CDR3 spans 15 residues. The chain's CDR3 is CASSLVGSSGDTQYF. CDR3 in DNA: TGTGCCAGCAGCTTAGTGGGGAGTTCGGGAGATACGCAGTATTTT. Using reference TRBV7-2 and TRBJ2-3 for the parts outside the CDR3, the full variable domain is GAGVSQSPSNKVTEKGKDVELRCDPISGHTALYWYRQSLGQGLEFLIYFQGNSAPDKSGLPSDRFSAERTGGSVSTLTIQRTQQEDSAVYLCASSLVGSSGDTQYFGPGTRLTVL.

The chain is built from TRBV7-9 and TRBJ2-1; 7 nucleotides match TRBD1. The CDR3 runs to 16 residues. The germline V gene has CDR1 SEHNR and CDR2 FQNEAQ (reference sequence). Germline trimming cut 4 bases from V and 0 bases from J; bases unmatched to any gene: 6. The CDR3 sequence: CASSSPTGSSYNEQFF. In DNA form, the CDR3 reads TGTGCCAGCAGCTCGCCGACAGGGAGCTCCTACAATGAGCAGTTCTTC.

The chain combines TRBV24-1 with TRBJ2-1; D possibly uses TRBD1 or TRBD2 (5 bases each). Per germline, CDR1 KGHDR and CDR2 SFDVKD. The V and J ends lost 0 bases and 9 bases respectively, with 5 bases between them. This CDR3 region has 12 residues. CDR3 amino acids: CATSDLGGEQFF. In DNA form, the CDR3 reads TGTGCCACCAGTGATTTGGGGGGTGAGCAGTTCTTC.

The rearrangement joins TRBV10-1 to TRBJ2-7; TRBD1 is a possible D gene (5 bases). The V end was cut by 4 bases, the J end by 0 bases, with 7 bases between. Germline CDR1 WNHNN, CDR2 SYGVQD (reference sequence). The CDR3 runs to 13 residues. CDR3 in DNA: TGCGCCAGCAGTGTGGACAACTCCTACGAGCAGTACTTC. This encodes CASSVDNSYEQYF.

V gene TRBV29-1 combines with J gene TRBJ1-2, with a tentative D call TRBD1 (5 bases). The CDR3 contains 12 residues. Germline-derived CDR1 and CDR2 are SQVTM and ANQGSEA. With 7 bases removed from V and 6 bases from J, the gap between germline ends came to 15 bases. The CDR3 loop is CSAQGLADGYTF. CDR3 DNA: TGCAGCGCCCAGGGACTGGCGGATGGCTACACCTTC.

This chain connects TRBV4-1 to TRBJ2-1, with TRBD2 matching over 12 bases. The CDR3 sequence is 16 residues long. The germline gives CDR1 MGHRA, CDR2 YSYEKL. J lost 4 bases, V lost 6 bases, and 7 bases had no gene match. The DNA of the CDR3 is TGCGCCAGCAGTACCGGGACTAGCGGGTCGTACAATGAGCAGTTCTTC. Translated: CASSTGTSGSYNEQFF.

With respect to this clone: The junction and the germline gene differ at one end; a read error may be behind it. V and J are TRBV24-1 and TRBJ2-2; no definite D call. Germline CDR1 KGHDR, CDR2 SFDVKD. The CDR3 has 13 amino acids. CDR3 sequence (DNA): TGTGCCACCGGTGACCCGAACACCGGGGAGCTGTTTTTT. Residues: CATGDPNTGELFF.

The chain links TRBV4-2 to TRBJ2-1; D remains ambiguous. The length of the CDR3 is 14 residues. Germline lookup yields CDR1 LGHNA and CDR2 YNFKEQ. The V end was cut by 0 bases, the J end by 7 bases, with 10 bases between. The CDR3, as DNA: TGTGCCAGCAGCCAAGAACTACAACAGAATGAGCAGTTCTTC. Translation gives CASSQELQQNEQFF.